A selection of T cell receptor beta chains follows, all from one sample in a study of blood T cell repertoires in COVID-19. The table came from immunoSEQ multiplex PCR; TCRdb's copy has only in-frame clones and leaves some out. The sample lists some 160,000 clones, around 80% occurring once. The sequenced sample consisted of PBMCs or T cells enriched from blood (not recorded which). These receptors originate from a woman aged 55-69 years who had recovered from COVID-19. Both conserved end residues are part of each CDR3. The D gene is left open where the match is weak. Only part of the rows carry a size: once, few, many, or a class if the clone is expanded.

>13|few|TRBV10-3|TRBD1|TRBJ1-2
CAISEDRGLAQTF
TGTGCCATCAGTGAGGACAGGGGCCTGGCTCAGACCTTC
>18|.|TRBV18|TRBD2|TRBJ2-3
CASSPQPLLAGGADTQYF
TGTGCCAGCTCACCGCAACCCTTACTAGCGGGGGGCGCAGATACGCAGTATTTT
>14|.|TRBV19|.|TRBJ2-3
CASSITGYTDTQYF
TGTGCCAGTAGTATAACAGGGTACACAGATACGCAGTATTTT
>15|.|TRBV5-4|TRBD2|TRBJ2-1
CASSVRLAGGEEQFF
TGTGCCAGCAGCGTGAGACTAGCGGGAGGGGAAGAGCAGTTCTTC
>15|.|TRBV30|TRBD1|TRBJ2-1
CAWSEVRGRLNEQFF
TGTGCCTGGAGTGAAGTCAGGGGGCGCTTAAATGAGCAGTTCTTC
>20|few|TRBV6-2/TRBV6-3|TRBD1|TRBJ2-1
CASSYRRGTGETLSYNEQFF
TGTGCCAGCAGTTACAGAAGGGGGACAGGGGAGACCCTCTCCTACAATGAGCAGTTCTTC
>16|.|TRBV29-1|TRBD1|TRBJ2-6
CSVERRGLTGANVLTF
TGCAGCGTTGAGCGCAGGGGGTTAACTGGGGCCAACGTCCTGACTTTC
>15|.|TRBV6-4|TRBD1|TRBJ1-2
CASSETRTGGYGYTF
TGTGCCAGCAGTGAAACCAGGACAGGGGGTTATGGCTACACCTTC
>16|few|TRBV5-6|.|TRBJ2-1
CASSLAPTGAYNEQFF
TGTGCCAGCAGCTTGGCCCCGACAGGAGCCTACAATGAGCAGTTCTTC
>14|.|TRBV6-6|TRBD1|TRBJ2-1
CAVRGQGAGNEQFF
TGTGCCGTCAGGGGACAGGGGGCGGGGAATGAGCAGTTCTTC
>14|.|TRBV4-2|TRBD1|TRBJ2-7
CASSHGTGTYEQYF
TGTGCCAGCAGCCATGGGACAGGGACCTACGAGCAGTACTTC
>15|.|TRBV4-2|TRBD1|TRBJ1-2
CASSQPGQGGGGYTF
TGTGCCAGCAGCCAACCGGGACAGGGAGGGGGTGGCTACACCTTC
>14|.|TRBV5-6|TRBD2|TRBJ2-3
CASSGGGASDTQYF
TGTGCCAGCAGCGGCGGGGGGGCATCAGATACGCAGTATTTT
>14|.|TRBV24-1|.|TRBJ1-5
CATSDFRVKQPQHF
TGTGCCACCAGTGATTTCAGGGTCAAACAGCCCCAGCATTTT
>12|.|TRBV18|.|TRBJ1-4
CASSRENEKLFF
TGTGCCAGCTCAAGAGAGAATGAAAAACTGTTTTTT
>15|few|TRBV7-2|.|TRBJ1-5
CASSLALQDNQPQHF
TGTGCCAGCAGCTTAGCTCTCCAGGACAATCAGCCCCAGCATTTT
>12|.|TRBV2|TRBD2|TRBJ2-3
CASSRGADTQYF
TGTGCCAGCAGTCGGGGGGCAGATACGCAGTATTTT
>17|once|TRBV5-6|TRBD2|TRBJ2-3
CASSFRTSGVRTDTQYF
TGTGCCAGCAGCTTCCGGACTAGCGGGGTACGCACAGATACGCAGTATTTT
>16|.|TRBV18|.|TRBJ1-1
CASSPPKQGTNTEAFF
TGTGCCAGCTCACCACCGAAACAGGGAACGAACACTGAAGCTTTCTTT
>15|.|TRBV5-1|TRBD1|TRBJ1-6
CASSSGGEEGSPLHF
TGCGCCAGCAGCTCAGGGGGCGAGGAGGGTTCACCCCTCCACTTT
>17|once|TRBV11-2|TRBD1|TRBJ1-1
CASSGGQGSFLNTEAFF
TGTGCCAGCAGCGGTGGACAGGGCTCTTTCCTGAACACTGAAGCTTTCTTT
>15|.|TRBV19|.|TRBJ2-6
CAARGHESGANVLTF
TGTGCCGCAAGGGGACACGAATCTGGGGCCAACGTCCTGACTTTC
>12|.|TRBV2|.|TRBJ1-6
CASGPQDFSLHF
TGTGCCAGCGGCCCCCAGGATTTCTCCCTCCACTTT
>19|.|TRBV13|.|TRBJ2-2
CASSPALVGRSEDTGELFF
TGTGCCAGCAGCCCCGCCCTCGTCGGGCGGTCGGAGGACACCGGGGAGCTGTTTTTT
>15|.|TRBV7-3|TRBD2|TRBJ2-3
CASSFYGGARDTQYF
TGTGCCAGCAGCTTCTACGGGGGGGCGAGAGATACGCAGTATTTT
>13|.|TRBV5-6|.|TRBJ2-5
CASSLEPEETQYF
TGTGCCAGCAGCTTGGAGCCCGAAGAGACCCAGTACTTC
>16|.|TRBV6-6|TRBD1|TRBJ2-7
CAIRGGTGTDLYEQYF
TGTGCCATCAGAGGGGGCACCGGGACAGACCTCTACGAGCAGTACTTC
>17|few|TRBV18|TRBD1|TRBJ1-3
CASSPSGQGISGNTIYF
TGTGCCAGCTCACCTTCCGGACAGGGTATCTCTGGAAACACCATATATTTT
>16|.|TRBV6-8|TRBD2|TRBJ2-5
CASRLGLAGGEETQYF
TGTGCCAGCAGACTAGGACTAGCGGGGGGAGAGGAGACCCAGTACTTC
>14|.|TRBV28|.|TRBJ2-1
CASNTGTSHNEQFF
TGTGCCAGCAACACCGGGACATCCCACAATGAGCAGTTCTTC
>14|once|TRBV2|.|TRBJ2-3
CASSLQGKVNTQYF
TGTGCCAGCAGTTTGCAGGGGAAAGTAAATACGCAGTATTTT
>15|.|TRBV11-2|.|TRBJ1-6
CASSLVQNYNSPLHF
TGTGCCAGCAGCTTAGTACAGAACTATAATTCACCCCTCCACTTT
>13|.|TRBV19|.|TRBJ2-7
CASSEAATYEQYF
TGTGCCAGTAGTGAGGCAGCCACCTACGAGCAGTACTTC
>12|once|TRBV29-1|.|TRBJ2-3
CSAGTSTDTQYF
TGCAGCGCTGGGACTAGCACAGATACGCAGTATTTT
>15|.|TRBV6-6|.|TRBJ2-3
CASSTPGSFTDTQYF
TGTGCCAGCAGCACCCCGGGTTCCTTCACAGATACGCAGTATTTT
>13|.|TRBV7-9|.|TRBJ2-3
CASSSRGTDTQYF
TGTGCCAGCAGCTCCCGGGGGACCGATACGCAGTATTTT
>15|.|TRBV28|TRBD1|TRBJ1-5
CASSRTGGGNQPQHF
TGTGCCAGCAGTCGGACAGGGGGTGGCAATCAGCCCCAGCATTTT
>14|.|TRBV10-2|TRBD1|TRBJ1-2
CASSAGTANYGYTF
TGCGCCAGCAGTGCCGGGACAGCTAACTATGGCTACACCTTC
>10|.|TRBV6-4|.|TRBJ2-5
CASAGETQYF
TGTGCCAGCGCCGGGGAGACCCAGTACTTC
>14|.|TRBV18|.|TRBJ2-5
CASSPSGVGETQYF
TGTGCCAGCTCACCATCGGGGGTAGGGGAGACCCAGTACTTC
>15|.|TRBV7-2|TRBD1|TRBJ1-2
CASSLDPGTAVGYTF
TGTGCCAGCAGCTTAGATCCCGGGACAGCCGTTGGCTACACCTTC
>15|.|TRBV6-5|.|TRBJ1-1
CASIPPGQPNTEAFF
TGTGCCAGCATTCCCCCCGGACAACCGAACACTGAAGCTTTCTTT
>17|once|TRBV7-9|TRBD2|TRBJ2-3
CASSSRLAGGGTDTQYF
TGTGCCAGCAGCTCTCGGCTAGCGGGGGGGGGCACAGATACGCAGTATTTT
>18|few|TRBV3-1/TRBV3-2|TRBD2|TRBJ2-3
CASSQDPRLAGYLDTQYF
TGTGCCAGCAGCCAAGATCCAAGACTAGCGGGGTACTTGGATACGCAGTATTTT
>15|.|TRBV6-5|TRBD1|TRBJ2-5
CASSYYGQGGKTQYF
TGTGCCAGCAGTTACTACGGACAGGGTGGGAAGACCCAGTACTTC
>13|once|TRBV12-3/TRBV12-4|.|TRBJ1-2
CASVFLQGRGYTF
TGTGCCAGCGTCTTCCTTCAGGGTCGAGGCTACACCTTC
>14|.|TRBV6-2/TRBV6-3|.|TRBJ1-5
CASSWEPSNQPQHF
TGTGCCAGCAGTTGGGAGCCTAGCAATCAGCCCCAGCATTTT
>14|.|TRBV10-1|TRBD1|TRBJ1-5
CASSPTGINQPQHF
TGCGCCAGCAGTCCGACAGGGATAAACCAGCCCCAGCATTTT
>14|few|TRBV5-1|TRBD2|TRBJ2-7
CASSLAGTTYEQYF
TGCGCCAGCAGCTTGGCCGGGACTACCTACGAGCAGTACTTC
>12|.|TRBV30|.|TRBJ2-1
CAWSVQDNEQFF
TGTGCCTGGAGTGTACAAGACAATGAGCAGTTCTTC
>13|.|TRBV4-2|.|TRBJ2-7
CASSQDLSREQYF
TGTGCCAGCAGCCAAGATTTATCCCGCGAGCAGTACTTC
>16|.|TRBV11-2|.|TRBJ2-5
CASSLSPQGPQETQYF
TGTGCCAGCAGCTTAAGCCCGCAGGGGCCCCAAGAGACCCAGTACTTC
>15|.|TRBV2|.|TRBJ2-1
CASSQGGGPYNEQFF
TGTGCCAGCAGTCAGGGGGGTGGGCCCTACAATGAGCAGTTCTTC
>14|few|TRBV5-1|TRBD2|TRBJ2-7
CASSLREGGGEQYF
TGCGCCAGCAGCTTGCGGGAGGGGGGCGGCGAGCAGTACTTC
>13|.|TRBV7-2|.|TRBJ2-1
CASSFGDWGEQFF
TGTGCCAGCAGCTTCGGGGATTGGGGTGAGCAGTTCTTC